This TCR beta chain was identified in a study of blood T cell repertoires in COVID-19. Study-wide background: The samples span acute and convalescent COVID-19 from the United States, Italy and Spain.

Assay: immunoSEQ multiplex PCR; the TCRdb copy retains only in-frame clones and omits some. In the table there are roughly 230,000 clones, more than 75% of which are singletons. In terms of age and location, participants ranged from about 18 to 95 years and lived in about two dozen US areas. Participants' own reports of clinical history determined their cohort assignment. Exposed participants came across a COVID-19 case within 2 weeks before study entry. The V gene's germline CDR1 is SGHNT and CDR2 YENEEA. Germline trimming cut 5 bases from V and 0 bases from J; bases unmatched to any gene: 7. The CDR3 length is 16 residues.

V usage is TRBV11-3 and J usage is TRBJ1-5, with 7 positions matching TRBD1. Sequencing was carried out using PBMCs or T cells enriched from blood (not recorded which). The receptor was isolated from a woman aged 45-60 years who had been exposed to COVID-19. This CDR3 is CASSPGTDYSNQPQHF. CDR3 in DNA: TGTGCCAGCAGCCCTGGGACAGACTATAGCAATCAGCCCCAGCATTTT.